This TCR beta chain was observed in a study of blood T cell repertoires in COVID-19. This clone has only one observation. The junction had 7 bases not matched to a gene; V was cut back by 6 bases and J by 9 bases. CDR3 length equals 13 residues. The repertoire was sequenced with immunoSEQ multiplex PCR; TCRdb's copy has only in-frame clones and lacks some. The sample shows approximately 480,000 clones, 85% to 90% of them seen only once. The source of this sequence is a man aged 18 to 29 with COVID-19, enrolled during active disease. This sequence joins TRBV12-3 or TRBV12-4 and TRBJ1-2, with TRBD1 matching 10 bases. The sequencing sample was made of peripheral blood. The CDR3 protein is CASRKTGGWSYTF. CDR3 bases: TGTGCCAGCAGAAAGACAGGGGGCTGGAGCTACACCTTC.